What follows describes a single T cell receptor beta chain. Its target is unknown. V lost 1 base and J 0 bases, leaving 15 bases between the germline ends. This CDR3 is 17 amino acids long. Germline V gene data show CDR1 as LGHNA and CDR2 as YNFKEQ. This entry is derived from a study of cytomegalovirus exposure and HLA in healthy donors. General study findings and limits: Some highly shared sequence variants likely arose as a pipeline artifact. Rare TCR sequences dominated, though some public TCRs recurred in many donors. According to an earlier analysis, most TCR beta V segments yielded productive rearrangements about 87% or about 30% of the time. Within a later analysis, the majority of CMV-associated TCR beta chains appeared HLA-restricted.

Vbeta (60) and Jbeta (13) primers were used in the PCR. Using immunoSEQ multiplex PCR, the repertoire was profiled, and TCRdb retains in-frame clones only, with some absent. Among 100,000 to 150,000 clones, over 80% were seen once, and the ten largest hold over 1%. This clonotype was sampled from a boy aged 5-17 years in good health and CMV-seronegative. Specimen: PBMCs. This chain connects TRBV4-2 to TRBJ1-1; perhaps TRBD1 as D (5 bases). DNA for the CDR3: TGTGCCAGCAGCCAAGGGGCCCACAGGTCCATGAACACTGAAGCTTTCTTT. Translated: CASSQGAHRSMNTEAFF.